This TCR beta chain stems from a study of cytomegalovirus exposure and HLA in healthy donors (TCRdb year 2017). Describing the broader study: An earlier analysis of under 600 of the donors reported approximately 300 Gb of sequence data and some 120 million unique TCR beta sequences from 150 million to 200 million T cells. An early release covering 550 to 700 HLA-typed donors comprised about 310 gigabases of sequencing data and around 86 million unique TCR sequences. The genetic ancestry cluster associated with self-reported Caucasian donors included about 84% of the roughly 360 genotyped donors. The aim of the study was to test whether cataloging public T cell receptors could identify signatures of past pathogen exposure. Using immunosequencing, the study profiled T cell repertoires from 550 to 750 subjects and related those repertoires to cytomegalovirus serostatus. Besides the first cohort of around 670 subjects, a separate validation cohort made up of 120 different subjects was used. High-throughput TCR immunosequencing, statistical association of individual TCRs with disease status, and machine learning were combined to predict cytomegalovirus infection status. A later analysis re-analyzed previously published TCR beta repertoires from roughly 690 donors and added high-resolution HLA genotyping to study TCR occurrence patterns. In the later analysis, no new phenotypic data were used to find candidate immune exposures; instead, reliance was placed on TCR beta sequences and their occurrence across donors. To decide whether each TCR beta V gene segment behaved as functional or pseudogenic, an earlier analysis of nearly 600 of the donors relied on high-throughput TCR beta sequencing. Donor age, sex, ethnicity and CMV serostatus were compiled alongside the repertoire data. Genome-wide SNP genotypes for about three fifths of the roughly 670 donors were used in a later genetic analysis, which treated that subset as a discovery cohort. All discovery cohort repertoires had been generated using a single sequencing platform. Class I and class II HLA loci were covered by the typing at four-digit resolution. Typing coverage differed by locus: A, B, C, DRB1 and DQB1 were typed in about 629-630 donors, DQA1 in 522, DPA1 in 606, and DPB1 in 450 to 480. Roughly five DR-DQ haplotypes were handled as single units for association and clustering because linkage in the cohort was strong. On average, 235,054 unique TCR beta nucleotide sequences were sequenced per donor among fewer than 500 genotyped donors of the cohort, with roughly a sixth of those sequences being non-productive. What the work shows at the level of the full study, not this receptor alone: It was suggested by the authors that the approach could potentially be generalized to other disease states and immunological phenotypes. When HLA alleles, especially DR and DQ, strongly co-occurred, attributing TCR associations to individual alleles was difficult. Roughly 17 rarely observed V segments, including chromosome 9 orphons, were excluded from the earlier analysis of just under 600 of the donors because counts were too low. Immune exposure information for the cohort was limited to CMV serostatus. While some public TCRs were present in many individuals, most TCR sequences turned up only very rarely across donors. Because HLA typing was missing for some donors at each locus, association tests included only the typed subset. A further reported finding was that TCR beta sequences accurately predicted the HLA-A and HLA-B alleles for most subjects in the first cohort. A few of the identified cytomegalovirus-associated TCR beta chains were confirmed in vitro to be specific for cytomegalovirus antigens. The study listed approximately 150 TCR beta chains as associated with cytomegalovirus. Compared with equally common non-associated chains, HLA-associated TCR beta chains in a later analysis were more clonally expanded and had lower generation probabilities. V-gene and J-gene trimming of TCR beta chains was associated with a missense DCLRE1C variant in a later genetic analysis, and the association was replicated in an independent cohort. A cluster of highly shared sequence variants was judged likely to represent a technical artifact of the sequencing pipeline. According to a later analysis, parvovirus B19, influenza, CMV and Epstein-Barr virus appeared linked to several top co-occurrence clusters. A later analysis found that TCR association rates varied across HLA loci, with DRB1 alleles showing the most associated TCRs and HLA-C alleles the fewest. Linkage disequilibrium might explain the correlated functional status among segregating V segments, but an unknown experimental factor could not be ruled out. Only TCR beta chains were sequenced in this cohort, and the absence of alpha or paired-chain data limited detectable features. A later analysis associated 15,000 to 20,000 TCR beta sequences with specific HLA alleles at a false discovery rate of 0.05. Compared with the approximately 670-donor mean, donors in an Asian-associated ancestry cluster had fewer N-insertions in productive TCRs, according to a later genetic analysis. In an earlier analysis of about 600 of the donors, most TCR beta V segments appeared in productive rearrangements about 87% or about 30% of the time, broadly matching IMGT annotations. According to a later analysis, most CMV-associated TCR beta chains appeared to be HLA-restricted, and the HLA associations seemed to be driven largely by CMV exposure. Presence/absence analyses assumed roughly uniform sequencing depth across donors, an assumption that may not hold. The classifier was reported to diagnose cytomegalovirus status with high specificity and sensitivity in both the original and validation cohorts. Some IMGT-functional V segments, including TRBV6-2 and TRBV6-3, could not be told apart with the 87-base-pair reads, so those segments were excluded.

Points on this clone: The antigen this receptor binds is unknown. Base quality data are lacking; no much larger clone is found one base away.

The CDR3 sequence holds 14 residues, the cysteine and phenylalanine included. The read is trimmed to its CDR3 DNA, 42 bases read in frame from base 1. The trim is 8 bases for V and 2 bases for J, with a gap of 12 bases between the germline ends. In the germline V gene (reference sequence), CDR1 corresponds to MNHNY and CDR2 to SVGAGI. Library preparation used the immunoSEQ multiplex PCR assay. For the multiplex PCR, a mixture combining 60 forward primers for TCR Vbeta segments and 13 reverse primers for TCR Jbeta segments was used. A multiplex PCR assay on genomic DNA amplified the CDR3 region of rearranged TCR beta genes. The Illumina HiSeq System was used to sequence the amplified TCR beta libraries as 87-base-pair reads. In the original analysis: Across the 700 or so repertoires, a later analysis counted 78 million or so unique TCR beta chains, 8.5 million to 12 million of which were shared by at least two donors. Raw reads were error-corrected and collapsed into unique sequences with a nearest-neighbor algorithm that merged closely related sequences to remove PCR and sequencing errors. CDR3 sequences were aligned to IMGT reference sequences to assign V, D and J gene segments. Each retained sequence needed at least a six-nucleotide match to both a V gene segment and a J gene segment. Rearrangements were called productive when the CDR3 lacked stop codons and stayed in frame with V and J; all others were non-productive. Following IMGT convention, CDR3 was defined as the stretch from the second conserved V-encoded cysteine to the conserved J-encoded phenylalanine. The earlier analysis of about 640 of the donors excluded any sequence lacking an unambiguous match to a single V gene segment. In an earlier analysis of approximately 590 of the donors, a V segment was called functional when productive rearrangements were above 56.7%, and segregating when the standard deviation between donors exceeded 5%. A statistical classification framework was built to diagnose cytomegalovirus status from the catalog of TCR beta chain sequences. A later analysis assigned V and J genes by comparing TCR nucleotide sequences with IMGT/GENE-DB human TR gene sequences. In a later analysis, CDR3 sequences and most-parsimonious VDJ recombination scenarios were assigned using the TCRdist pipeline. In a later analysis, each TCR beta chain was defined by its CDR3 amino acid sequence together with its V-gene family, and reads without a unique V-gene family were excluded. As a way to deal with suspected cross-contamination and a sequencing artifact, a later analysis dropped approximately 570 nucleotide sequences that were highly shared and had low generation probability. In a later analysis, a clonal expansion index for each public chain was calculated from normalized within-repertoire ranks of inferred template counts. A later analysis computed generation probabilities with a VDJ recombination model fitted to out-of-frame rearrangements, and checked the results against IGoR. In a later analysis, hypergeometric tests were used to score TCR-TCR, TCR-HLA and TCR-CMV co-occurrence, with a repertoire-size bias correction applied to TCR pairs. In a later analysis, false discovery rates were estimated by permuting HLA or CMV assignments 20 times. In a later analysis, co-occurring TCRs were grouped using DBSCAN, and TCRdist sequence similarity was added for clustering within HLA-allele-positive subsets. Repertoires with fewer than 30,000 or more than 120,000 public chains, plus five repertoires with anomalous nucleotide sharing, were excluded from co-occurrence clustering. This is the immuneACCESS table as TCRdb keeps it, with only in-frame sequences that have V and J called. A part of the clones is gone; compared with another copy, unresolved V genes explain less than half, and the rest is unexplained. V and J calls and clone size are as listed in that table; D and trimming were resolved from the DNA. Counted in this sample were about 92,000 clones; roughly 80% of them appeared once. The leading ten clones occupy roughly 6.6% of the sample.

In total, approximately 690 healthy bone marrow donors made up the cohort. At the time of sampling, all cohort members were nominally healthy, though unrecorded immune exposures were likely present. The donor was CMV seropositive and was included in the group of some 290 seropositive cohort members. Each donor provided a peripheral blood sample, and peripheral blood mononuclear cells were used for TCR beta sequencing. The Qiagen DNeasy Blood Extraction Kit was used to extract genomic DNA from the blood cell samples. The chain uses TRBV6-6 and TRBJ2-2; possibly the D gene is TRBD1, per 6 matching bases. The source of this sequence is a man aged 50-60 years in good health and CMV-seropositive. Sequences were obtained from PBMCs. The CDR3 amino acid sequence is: CASRQDSNTGELFF. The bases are TGTGCCAGCCGCCAGGACAGTAACACCGGGGAGCTGTTTTTT.